The next 22 T cell receptor beta chains were all read from a single sample in a study of cytomegalovirus exposure and HLA in healthy donors. Primers for the PCR totalled 60 Vbeta and 13 Jbeta. The assay was immunoSEQ multiplex PCR, and TCRdb's table has in-frame clones only and misses some. The sample yields approximately 100,000 clones, nearly 70% seen once. Sequencing was done on a sample of PBMCs. Source of these receptors: a woman in her seventies in good health and CMV-seropositive.

V gene TRBV19 combines with J gene TRBJ2-4; TRBD2 is a possible D gene (6 bases). CDR3 size: 12 residues. In germline, CDR1 is LNHDA, CDR2 SQIVND (reference sequence). V gave up 9 bases and J gave up 7 bases, with 13 bases separating them. The CDR3 nucleotides are TGTGCCAGCATTGGGAGGCCGAACATTCAGTACTTC. Amino acid sequence: CASIGRPNIQYF. Full variable domain (rest looked up from reference TRBV19 and TRBJ2-4): DGGITQSPKYLFRKEGQNVTLSCEQNLNHDAMYWYRQDPGQGLRLIYYSQIVNDFQKGDIAEGYSVSREKKESFPLTVTSAQKNPTAFYLCASIGRPNIQYFGAGTRLSVL.

In its sample, this clone was seen a few times. The chain joins TRBV27 to TRBJ2-7; TRBD1 is a possible D gene (6 bases). The CDR3 contains 14 residues. The V and J ends lost 4 bases and 3 bases respectively, with 13 bases between them. Germline V gene sequence: CDR1 MNHEY, CDR2 SMNVEV (reference sequence). The CDR3 reads CASSYTQGLYEQYF. In nucleotides, the CDR3 is TGTGCCAGCAGTTATACCCAGGGGCTCTACGAGCAGTACTTC.

This clone was detected once. V and J are TRBV5-6 and TRBJ1-2, with D perhaps matching TRBD1 (6 bases). This CDR3 comprises 15 residues. Germline V lookup: CDR1 SGHDT, CDR2 YYEEEE. V lost 1 base and J 7 bases, leaving 17 bases between the germline ends. The CDR3 reads CASSLPGGGVTGYTF. CDR3 DNA sequence: TGTGCCAGCAGCTTGCCCGGGGGGGGCGTCACTGGCTACACCTTC.

This chain uses TRBV12-5 with TRBJ2-4, with no clear D. Germline V gives CDR1 LGHNT, CDR2 FRNRAP. Trimming took 1 base from V and 8 from J, leaving 12 bases between them. The CDR3 is 14 residues long. CDR3 loop: CASGLDLTGDIQYF. CDR3 coding DNA: TGTGCTAGTGGTTTGGATCTGACTGGAGACATTCAGTACTTC.

The CDR3 protein is CASSIRDRGNEQYF. Here the CDR3 DNA reads TGTGCCAGTAGTATCCGGGACAGGGGTAACGAGCAGTACTTC. The rearrangement links TRBV19 to TRBJ2-7; 10 positions agree with TRBD1. The ends lost 3 bases at V and 5 bases at J; junction bases unmatched: 4. Germline V gene lookup returns CDR1 LNHDA and CDR2 SQIVND (reference sequence). The CDR3 extends over 14 amino acids.

The chain couples TRBV27 to TRBJ1-1; TRBD1 matches at 7 bases. The V and J ends lost 5 bases and 0 bases, in that order; junction bases with no gene match: 6. This CDR3 has 15 residues. Germline lookup yields CDR1 MNHEY and CDR2 SMNVEV (reference sequence). The CDR3 region is CASSPRQGLNTEAFF. CDR3 coding DNA: TGTGCCAGCAGTCCCCGACAGGGATTGAACACTGAAGCTTTCTTT.

This chain connects TRBV6-1 to TRBJ1-5; weak D call: TRBD1 (5 bases). Trimming left V 2 bases short and J 11 bases short, with 13 bases between. The CDR3 is made up of 13 amino acids. CDR1 MNHNS and CDR2 SASEGT come from the germline V gene. CDR3 sequence reads: CASSETGGMAQHF. The DNA of the CDR3 is TGTGCCAGCAGTGAAACAGGAGGGATGGCCCAGCATTTT.

This clone has a single count. The V call is TRBV30, the J call TRBJ1-2; D might be TRBD1 (5 bases). Germline V gene lookup returns CDR1 GTSNPN and CDR2 SVGIG (reference sequence). V was shortened by 3 bases and J by 7 bases, with 9 bases between the two germline ends. CDR3 size: 11 residues. CDR3 in DNA: TGTGCCTGGAGCGTCAGGGTTGGCTACACCTTC. Translated, it gives CAWSVRVGYTF. The full variable domain, with the rest looked up from reference TRBV30 and TRBJ1-2, is SQTIHQWPATLVQPVGSPLSLECTVEGTSNPNLYWYRQAAGRGLQLLFYSVGIGQISSEVPQNLSASRPQDRQFILSSKKLLLSDSGFYLCAWSVRVGYTFGSGTRLTVV.

The V call is TRBV19, the J call TRBJ2-3; 9 bases line up with TRBD1. CDR3 length equals 14 residues. Germline loops: CDR1 LNHDA, CDR2 SQIVND (reference sequence). V lost 6 bases, J lost 6 bases, and 7 bases stayed unmatched. CDR3 sequence: CASRWGQGRDTQYF. Here the CDR3 DNA reads TGTGCCAGTAGGTGGGGACAGGGCCGGGATACGCAGTATTTT.

The chain combines TRBV30 with TRBJ1-1; D is perhaps TRBD1 (6 bases). Germline CDR1 is GTSNPN and CDR2 is SVGIG (reference sequence). Trimming cost V 0 bases and J 0 bases, with 8 bases left between them. This CDR3 spans 14 amino acids. CDR3 DNA sequence: TGTGCCTGGAGTGTCGGACAGATGAACACTGAAGCTTTCTTT. Its protein is CAWSVGQMNTEAFF.

The gene calls are TRBV19 and TRBJ1-1; D may be TRBD1 (6 bases). Germline assignment: CDR1 LNHDA and CDR2 SQIVND (reference sequence). The CDR3 sequence is 15 residues long. Deletions cut 4 bases from V and 3 bases from J, with 15 bases between. CDR3 amino acids: CASSTLQRGYTEAFF. The CDR3, as DNA: TGTGCCAGTAGTACCCTCCAAAGGGGGTACACTGAAGCTTTCTTT.

V usage is TRBV2 and J usage is TRBJ1-5; maybe TRBD1 (5 bases). Germline CDR1 reads SNHLY; CDR2 reads FYNNEI. CDR3 length equals 15 residues. V was clipped by 6 bases and J by 10 bases, with 22 bases between them. The CDR3 DNA reads TGTGCCAGCAGCGGCCCCCTCGGGGGGGTGGAACCCCAGCATTTT. Its protein product is CASSGPLGGVEPQHF.

Written as DNA, the CDR3 is TGTGCCAGCAGCGTAGGATATGCGGGGGGCTACGAGCAGTACTTC. Translation: CASSVGYAGGYEQYF. The rearrangement links TRBV9 to TRBJ2-7; 8 positions agree with TRBD2. Per the germline V gene, CDR1 is SGDLS and CDR2 is YYNGEE. With V trimmed by 0 bases and J by 3 bases, 5 bases remained unmatched. The CDR3 totals 15 residues.

This sequence joins TRBV28 and TRBJ2-7; TRBD2 matches 11 bases. The CDR3 is 16 amino acids. V gave up 1 base and J gave up 3 bases; unmatched junction bases: 5. Germline assignment: CDR1 MDHEN and CDR2 SYDVKM. The CDR3 DNA is TGTGCCAGCAGTTTATCCGGACTAGCGGGCTACTACGAGCAGTACTTC. It yields the protein CASSLSGLAGYYEQYF.

Comments on this clone: In the same sample, other DNA sequences code for this CDR3. This chain connects TRBV5-1 to TRBJ2-1; maybe TRBD2 (6 bases). V was cut by 0 bases and J by 1 base, with 8 bases left in between. Germline V gene data show CDR1 as SGHRS and CDR2 as YFSETQ. The CDR3 consists of 15 residues. Here the CDR3 DNA reads TGCGCCAGCAGCTTGGCGGGGGTTTCCTACAATGAGCAGTTCTTC. This encodes CASSLAGVSYNEQFF.

The chain couples TRBV5-1 to TRBJ2-7; D call uncertain. The CDR3 length is 16 residues. V gave up 0 bases and J gave up 0 bases, with 13 bases separating them. From germline, CDR1 is SGHRS and CDR2 YFSETQ. The CDR3 is CASSLEIIGSSYEQYF. In nucleotides, the CDR3 is TGCGCCAGCAGCTTGGAAATAATTGGCAGCTCCTACGAGCAGTACTTC.

The chain is built from TRBV30 and TRBJ2-3; 8 bases agree with TRBD2. The V gene end was trimmed by 3 bases and the J gene end by 5 bases; junction bases not matched to a gene: 7. The germline CDR1 and CDR2 sequences are GTSNPN and SVGIG (reference sequence). CDR3 length equals 14 residues. This chain's CDR3 is CAWRRAGALDTQYF. The CDR3, as DNA: TGTGCCTGGAGGAGAGCGGGGGCATTAGATACGCAGTATTTT.

This clone was seen a handful of times. The CDR3 region has the DNA TGTGCCAGTAGTATGTTAGGGCGAGGGGGCAGCAATCAGCCCCAGCATTTT. Amino acid sequence: CASSMLGRGGSNQPQHF. V and J are TRBV19 and TRBJ1-5; 7 nucleotides match TRBD1. V was pared by 3 bases and J by 1 base, with 9 bases of the junction left unmatched. The CDR3 is 17 residues long. Looked up from germline, CDR1 is LNHDA and CDR2 is SQIVND (reference sequence).

The chain couples TRBV29-1 to TRBJ2-1, with TRBD2 matching 9 bases. The CDR3 spans 14 residues. Trimming cost V 4 bases and J 7 bases; bases outside gene matches: 8. Germline V CDR1 and CDR2: SQVTM, ANQGSEA. The chain's CDR3 is CSVGAGGLGNEQFF. DNA of the CDR3: TGCAGCGTTGGAGCGGGGGGATTAGGGAATGAGCAGTTCTTC.

CDR3 in amino acids: CASSLPDRASGYTF. Here the CDR3 DNA reads TGTGCCAGCAGCTTACCGGACAGGGCGAGTGGCTACACCTTC. This chain connects TRBV11-1 to TRBJ1-2; 8 bases are a match to TRBD1. Per the germline V gene, CDR1 is SGHAT and CDR2 is FQDESV (reference sequence). V trimming: 2 bases; J trimming: 7 bases; junction bases outside the gene matches: 6. The CDR3 covers 14 residues. Variable domain in full (rest from reference TRBV11-1 and TRBJ1-2): EAEVAQSPRYKITEKSQAVAFWCDPISGHATLYWYRQILGQGPELLVQFQDESVVDDSQLPKDRFSAERLKGVDSTLKIQPAELGDSAMYLCASSLPDRASGYTFGSGTRLTVV.

The rearrangement joins TRBV6-1 to TRBJ1-2, with D unclear. V lost 2 bases and J 1 base, leaving 8 bases between the germline ends. This CDR3 spans 14 amino acids. Germline loops: CDR1 MNHNS, CDR2 SASEGT. CDR3 residues: CASSEQDINYGYTF. The CDR3 region has the DNA TGTGCCAGCAGTGAACAGGATATTAACTATGGCTACACCTTC.

This chain joins TRBV25-1 and TRBJ2-2; D gene ambiguous. The CDR3 sequence is 11 residues long. V lost 7 bases and J lost 7, with 7 bases in between. Germline V gene data show CDR1 as MGHDK and CDR2 as SYGVNS. The DNA of the CDR3 is TGTGCCAGCACCCGTCTCGGGGAGCTGTTTTTT. Encoded protein: CASTRLGELFF.